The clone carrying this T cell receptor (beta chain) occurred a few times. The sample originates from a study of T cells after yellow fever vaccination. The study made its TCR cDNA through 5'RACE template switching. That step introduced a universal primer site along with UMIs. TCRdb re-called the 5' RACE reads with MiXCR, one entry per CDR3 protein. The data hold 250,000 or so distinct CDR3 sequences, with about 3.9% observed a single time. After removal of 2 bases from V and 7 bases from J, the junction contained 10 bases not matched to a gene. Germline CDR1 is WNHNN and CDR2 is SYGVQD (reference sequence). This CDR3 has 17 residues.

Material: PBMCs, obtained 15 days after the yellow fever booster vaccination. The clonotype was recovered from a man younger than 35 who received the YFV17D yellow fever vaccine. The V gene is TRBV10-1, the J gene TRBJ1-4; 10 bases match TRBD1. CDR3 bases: TGCGCCAGCAGTGAGGTAGTACCGGGACAGGGGATTGAAAAACTGTTTTTT. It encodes CASSEVVPGQGIEKLFF.